The 32 T cell receptor beta chains listed next were all sequenced from one sample in a study of blood T cell repertoires in COVID-19 (dated by TCRdb to the early 2020s). The library was obtained by the immunoSEQ multiplex PCR assay. TCRdb took this table from immuneACCESS and kept in-frame rearrangements with V and J called. Such tables lack part of the clones; where checked against another copy, unresolved V genes explain under half of the gap, and the rest is unexplained. The sample yields 130,000 to 150,000 clones; roughly 80% were counted once. Of the sample, roughly 8.4% falls within the top ten clones. The specimen sequenced was peripheral blood. All receptors come from a human donor with acute or convalescent COVID-19. The donor label of this sample is uncertain.

As concerns this clone: Its ends do not fully match the called genes, so a read error is possible. V is TRBV19 and J is TRBJ1-1, with D perhaps matching TRBD1 (6 bases). This CDR3 has 15 residues. Germline CDR1 and CDR2: LNHDA and SQIVND (reference sequence). CDR3 coding DNA: TGTGCCAGTAGTCTAGATTGGACAGCCCTAGGAGAAGCTTTCTTT. It specifies CASSLDWTALGEAFF.

The chain couples TRBV20-1 to TRBJ2-1; no reliable D call. Trimming left V 3 bases short and J 5 bases short, with 5 bases between. The CDR3 loop spans 11 amino acids. Per the germline V gene, CDR1 is DFQATT and CDR2 is SNEGSKA (reference sequence). Here the CDR3 reads CSASSNNEQFF. CDR3 in DNA: TGCAGTGCTAGTTCTAACAATGAGCAGTTCTTC.

The chain links TRBV11-2 to TRBJ2-7, with D unresolved. CDR1 is SGHAT, CDR2 FQNNGV, per germline. The CDR3 contains 14 residues. Between the trimmed V and J ends, which lost 4 bases and 2 bases, there was a span of 12 bases. The CDR3 DNA is TGTGCCAGCAGCTACCGACTTAGTACCTACGAGCAGTACTTC. The encoded protein is CASSYRLSTYEQYF.

The chain is built from TRBV6-1 and TRBJ1-1; tentatively, D is TRBD1 (6 bases). The CDR3 covers 13 residues. V shed 3 bases and J shed 1 base, with 6 bases lying between them. Germline-derived CDR1 and CDR2 are MNHNS and SASEGT. For the CDR3, the DNA is TGTGCCAGCAGTGAGACAGGGAACACTGAAGCTTTCTTT. Translation: CASSETGNTEAFF.

The sample holds one count of this clone. The V and J genes are TRBV5-6 and TRBJ1-6; D unresolved. The CDR3 length is 13 residues. Trimming took off 6 bases at V and 7 bases at J, with 11 bases between the two ends. Germline V gene sequence: CDR1 SGHDT, CDR2 YYEEEE. DNA of the CDR3: TGTGCCAGCACCAGCGGACTGAATTCACCCCTCCACTTT. It yields the protein CASTSGLNSPLHF.

This chain links TRBV2 with TRBJ2-3; 7 positions agree with TRBD2. Trimming cost V 5 bases and J 0 bases; bases outside gene matches: 8. Germline V gene lookup returns CDR1 SNHLY and CDR2 FYNNEI. The CDR3 length is 16 residues. The CDR3: CASSTILAASTDTQYF. The DNA of the CDR3 is TGTGCCAGCAGTACTATCCTAGCGGCCAGCACAGATACGCAGTATTTT.

The V and J genes are TRBV7-2 and TRBJ2-2; D perhaps matches TRBD2 (7 bases). The germline CDR1 and CDR2 sequences are SGHTA and FQGNSA. The V and J ends lost 1 base and 4 bases respectively, with 13 bases between them. The CDR3 spans 16 residues. DNA of the CDR3: TGTGCCAGCAGCTTAGGGGGGGGCCAAACCACCGGGGAGCTGTTTTTT. This codes for CASSLGGGQTTGELFF.

The chain employs TRBV5-6 and TRBJ1-1; unclear D gene. Trimming cost V 2 bases and J 0 bases, with 17 bases left between them. Germline V gene lookup returns CDR1 SGHDT and CDR2 YYEEEE. This CDR3 contains 17 residues. In DNA form, the CDR3 reads TGTGCCAGCAGCTTTGGAGGGTTGAGGCATTTGAACACTGAAGCTTTCTTT. It translates to CASSFGGLRHLNTEAFF.

This chain connects TRBV5-1 to TRBJ1-1; D not certain. This CDR3 comprises 13 residues. Germline CDR1 reads SGHRS; CDR2 reads YFSETQ. V gave up 1 base and J gave up 1 base, with 5 bases separating them. CDR3 coding DNA: TGCGCCAGCAGCTTGTCACAGAACACTGAAGCTTTCTTT. Its translation is CASSLSQNTEAFF. Full variable domain (remainder filled in from reference TRBV5-1 and TRBJ1-1): KAGVTQTPRYLIKTRGQQVTLSCSPISGHRSVSWYQQTPGQGLQFLFEYFSETQRNKGNFPGRFSGRQFSNSRSEMNVSTLELGDSALYLCASSLSQNTEAFFGQGTRLTVV.

The chain has TRBV24-1 and TRBJ1-2; 9 bases map to TRBD1. CDR1 KGHDR and CDR2 SFDVKD come from the germline V gene. CDR3 length: 17 amino acids. Trimming removed 4 bases from V and 9 bases from J; junction bases left unmatched: 17. The CDR3 sequence is CATSDPPGQGKVSRYTF. As DNA, the CDR3 is TGTGCCACCAGTGACCCCCCCGGACAGGGGAAAGTGAGTCGCTACACCTTC.

This clone has just one count. The CDR3 DNA follows: TGTGCCAGCAGGCTGGACAGCTTTTCCTCATCCACGCAGTATTTT. This codes for CASRLDSFSSSTQYF. The chain combines TRBV6-5 with TRBJ2-3; perhaps TRBD1 as D (6 bases). Germline V gives CDR1 MNHEY, CDR2 SVGAGI. The CDR3 length is 15 residues. Trimming took 6 bases from V and 9 from J, leaving 22 bases between them.

This clone was counted a few times. The rearrangement uses TRBV7-8 and TRBJ2-7, with D possibly TRBD1 on 6 matching bases. Trimming removed 5 bases from V and 2 bases from J, with 10 bases in between. The CDR3 is made up of 13 amino acids. From germline, CDR1 is SGHVS and CDR2 FQNEAQ. This chain's CDR3 is CASSNGQTYEQYV. The DNA of the CDR3 is TGTGCCAGCAGCAATGGACAGACCTACGAGCAGTACGTC.

The chain has TRBV30 and TRBJ1-3, with unresolved D. The germline V and J ends were trimmed by 2 bases and 8 bases, with 16 bases remaining between them. The germline V gene has CDR1 GTSNPN and CDR2 SVGIG (reference sequence). The CDR3 has 14 amino acids. The CDR3 coding sequence is TGTGCCTGGAGTCGAGGGAGCGCCGGGGACACCATATATTTT. Translation: CAWSRGSAGDTIYF.

V usage is TRBV7-8 and J usage is TRBJ2-7, with D unresolved. Germline V lookup: CDR1 SGHVS, CDR2 FQNEAQ. The CDR3 loop spans 14 amino acids. V was pared by 1 base and J by 3 bases, with 10 bases between. CDR3 sequence: CASSLDGRHYEQYV. The CDR3 DNA sequence: TGTGCCAGCAGCTTAGATGGCAGACACTACGAGCAGTACGTC.

The chain combines TRBV19 with TRBJ2-3; tentative D call: TRBD2 (6 bases). The CDR3 has 14 residues. V was pared by 5 bases and J by 6 bases, with 15 bases between. In germline, CDR1 is LNHDA, CDR2 SQIVND (reference sequence). The CDR3 nucleotides read TGTGCCAGTAGTCTTGACGGCGGGGTCGATACGCAGTATTTT. Protein sequence: CASSLDGGVDTQYF.

The rearrangement links TRBV11-3 to TRBJ1-1, with D tentatively TRBD1 (6 bases). CDR3 length equals 15 residues. The ends were cut back, 8 bases at V and 1 base at J, with 17 bases in the middle. Germline V gene data show CDR1 as SGHNT and CDR2 as YENEEA. The CDR3 coding sequence is TGTGCCAGCTCCCCAGGGGCCCTAAAGAACACTGAAGCTTTCTTT. Its translation: CASSPGALKNTEAFF.

This clone has a single count. The chain uses TRBV7-9 and TRBJ1-4; 8 nucleotides agree with TRBD1. The germline CDR1 and CDR2 sequences are SEHNR and FQNEAQ (reference sequence). This CDR3 has 12 amino acids. The CDR3 sequence: CAIRGLGEKLFF. DNA of the CDR3: TGTGCTATCAGGGGGCTCGGGGAAAAACTGTTTTTT.

The chain couples TRBV12-3 or TRBV12-4 to TRBJ1-5; the D is unclear. V was clipped by 6 bases and J by 3 bases, with 9 bases between them. This CDR3 comprises 13 residues. The CDR3, as DNA: TGTGCCAGCAGCCTTCTTTTCAATCAGCCCCAGCATTTT. The encoded protein is CASSLLFNQPQHF.

V usage is TRBV7-8 and J usage is TRBJ2-3; a possible D gene is TRBD1 (5 bases). The CDR3 is 16 residues long. Germline lookup yields CDR1 SGHVS and CDR2 FQNEAQ. Between the trimmed V and J ends, which lost 1 base and 3 bases, there was a span of 14 bases. CDR3 amino acids: CASSLERGRRTDTQYF. CDR3 DNA sequence: TGTGCCAGCAGCTTAGAAAGGGGTAGAAGAACAGATACGCAGTATTTT. Supplemented by reference TRBV7-8 and TRBJ2-3, the full variable domain reads GAGVSQSPRYKVAKRGQDVALRCDPISGHVSLFWYQQALGQGPEFLTYFQNEAQLDKSGLPSDRFFAERPEGSVSTLKIQRTQQEDSAVYLCASSLERGRRTDTQYFGPGTRLTVL.

The chain couples TRBV6-5 to TRBJ2-1; 7 nucleotides agree with TRBD1. CDR1 MNHEY and CDR2 SVGAGI come from the germline V gene. With V trimmed by 6 bases and J by 0 bases, 2 bases remained unmatched. There are 14 residues in the CDR3. The CDR3 spells CASRGQTSYNEQFF. In DNA, the CDR3 is TGTGCCAGCAGGGGACAGACCTCCTACAATGAGCAGTTCTTC.

The V call is TRBV12-3 or TRBV12-4, the J call TRBJ2-2; D is ambiguous. Trimming shortened V by 4 bases and J by 4 bases, and 4 bases separated the two germline ends. CDR3 length: 12 amino acids. The CDR3 sequence: CASSSGTGELFF. The DNA of the CDR3 is TGTGCCAGCAGTTCAGGCACCGGGGAGCTGTTTTTT.

The chain combines TRBV6-6 with TRBJ2-7; tentatively, D is TRBD1 (6 bases). Germline values: CDR1 MNHNY, CDR2 SVGAGI (reference sequence). CDR3 length: 15 residues. Trimming left V 4 bases short and J 3 bases short, with 16 bases between. The CDR3 coding sequence is TGTGCCAGCAGTTCAGACCGGACAGTCTACTACGAGCAGTACGTC. It specifies CASSSDRTVYYEQYV.

The V and J genes are TRBV13 and TRBJ1-1; weak D call: TRBD1 (5 bases). The CDR3 has 14 amino acids. The V end was cut by 4 bases, the J end by 1 base, with 10 bases between. From germline, CDR1 is PRHDT and CDR2 FYEKMQ (reference sequence). In DNA, the CDR3 is TGTGCCAGCAGCTCTGGGGGGAAGAACACTGAAGCTTTCTTT. Amino acids: CASSSGGKNTEAFF.

The chain couples TRBV11-2 to TRBJ1-1; D possibly corresponds to TRBD1 (5 bases). V was pared by 2 bases and J by 4 bases, with 8 bases between. The CDR3 has 13 residues. Germline CDR1 is SGHAT and CDR2 is FQNNGV. This CDR3 is CASSLTGGTEAFF. The CDR3, as DNA: TGTGCCAGCAGCTTAACGGGGGGCACTGAAGCTTTCTTT.

The chain uses TRBV27 and TRBJ2-7, with D tentatively TRBD1 (6 bases). Germline values: CDR1 MNHEY, CDR2 SMNVEV (reference sequence). The CDR3 extends over 15 amino acids. Trimming took off 5 bases at V and 0 bases at J, with 14 bases between the two ends. The CDR3 loop reads CASSRGGLSSYEQYV. The CDR3 DNA sequence: TGTGCCAGCAGTCGTGGGGGCTTGAGCTCCTACGAGCAGTACGTC.

The CDR3 loop is CASSPSLQGLGYGYTF. The CDR3 DNA follows: TGCGCCAGCAGCCCCTCGCTCCAGGGGTTGGGCTATGGCTACACCTTC. This chain joins TRBV4-1 and TRBJ1-2; TRBD1 might be the D (6 bases). The CDR3 consists of 16 residues. Per germline, CDR1 MGHRA and CDR2 YSYEKL. The V and J ends lost 4 bases and 4 bases respectively, with 19 bases between them.

Note on this clone: Other DNA sequences in the sample encode the same CDR3. The rearrangement links TRBV9 to TRBJ1-5, with TRBD1 matching 7 bases. V lost 7 bases, J lost 2 bases, and 6 bases stayed unmatched. This CDR3 has 14 amino acids. Germline V gives CDR1 SGDLS, CDR2 YYNGEE. The CDR3 reads CASSRQGGNQPQHF. The DNA for the CDR3 is TGTGCCAGCTCCCGACAGGGAGGCAATCAGCCCCAGCATTTT.

This clone was seen once. J is TRBJ2-3 and V is TRBV19; D remains unclear. Trimming removed 5 bases from V and 0 bases from J, with 9 bases in between. This CDR3 is built from 14 residues. The germline gives CDR1 LNHDA, CDR2 SQIVND (reference sequence). The CDR3 coding sequence is TGTGCCAGTAGTCTTCGACACAGCACAGATACGCAGTATTTT. Residues: CASSLRHSTDTQYF.

This clone has a handful of counts. The V call is TRBV3-1 (or the pseudogene TRBV3-2), the J call TRBJ2-5; D is perhaps TRBD2 (5 bases). The CDR3 spans 15 residues. V lost 0 bases, J lost 0 bases, and 8 bases lay in between. CDR1 is LGHDT, CDR2 YNNKEL, per germline (reference sequence). CDR3 nucleotides: TGTGCCAGCAGCCAAGATTCGGGGAACCAAGAGACCCAGTACTTC. Translated: CASSQDSGNQETQYF.

The gene calls are TRBV9 and TRBJ2-1, with D perhaps matching TRBD1 (6 bases). The CDR3 has 15 residues. Trimming removed 0 bases at V and 5 bases at J, with 12 bases between. CDR1 is SGDLS, CDR2 YYNGEE, per germline. CDR3 amino acids: CASSVGATGNNEQFF. CDR3 DNA sequence: TGTGCCAGCAGCGTAGGGGCCACAGGGAACAATGAGCAGTTCTTC.

This chain links TRBV5-1 with TRBJ2-3; 9 bases align to TRBD2. The V segment lost 2 bases and the J segment 5 bases; nucleotides outside the gene matches: 6. Germline assignment: CDR1 SGHRS and CDR2 YFSETQ. This CDR3 is built from 15 residues. In DNA form, the CDR3 reads TGCGCCAGCAGCTTTGACAGCGGGGGGAAAGATACGCAGTATTTT. It is translated as CASSFDSGGKDTQYF.

This clone was recorded a few times. The chain links TRBV6-5 to TRBJ2-7; D is possibly TRBD2 (6 bases). CDR3 length: 13 residues. Germline V gene data show CDR1 as MNHEY and CDR2 as SVGAGI. With 6 bases removed from V and 3 bases from J, the gap between germline ends came to 12 bases. CDR3 amino acids: CASSPGGSYEQYF. The CDR3 coding sequence is TGTGCCAGCAGCCCCGGAGGGAGCTACGAGCAGTACTTC.